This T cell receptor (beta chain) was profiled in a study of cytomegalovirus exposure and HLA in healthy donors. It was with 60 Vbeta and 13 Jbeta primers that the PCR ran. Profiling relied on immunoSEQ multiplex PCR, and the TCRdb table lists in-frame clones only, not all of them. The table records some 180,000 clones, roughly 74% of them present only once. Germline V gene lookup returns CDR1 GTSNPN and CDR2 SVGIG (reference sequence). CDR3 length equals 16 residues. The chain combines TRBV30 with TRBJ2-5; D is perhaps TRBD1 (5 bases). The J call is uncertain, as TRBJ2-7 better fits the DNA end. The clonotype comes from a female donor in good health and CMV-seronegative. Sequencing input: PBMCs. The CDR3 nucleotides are TGTGCCTGGAGTTTGGTTGGACACCAATCAGCCTACGAGCAGTACTTC. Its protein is CAWSLVGHQSAYEQYF.